This entry is about one T cell receptor beta chain. No antigen is known for it. The data are from a study of CXCR3-negative and CXCR3-positive naive CD8 T cells. It was by 5' RACE with UMI labels that the TRB cDNA libraries were prepared. TCRdb reworked the 5' RACE reads into one entry per CDR3 protein, no DNA. The sample has tens of thousands of distinct CDR3 sequences. Study-wide results and caveats: Naive subsets had comparable surface CD5, so TRB CDR3 properties gauged TCR strength. Diversity ran similarly high across both naive subsets but far lower in memory CD8+ cells.

This CDR3 spans 13 amino acids. In germline, CDR1 is MNHEY, CDR2 SVGAGI. Material: memory CD8+ T cells from blood. This TCR came from a human donor in good health. Some clones in this sample may be carry-over from other donors' samples. The rearrangement links TRBV6-5 to TRBJ2-7; the TCRdb D gene call, TRBD1, has no DNA to confirm it. The CDR3: CASKLTDSYEQYF.